This T cell receptor (beta chain) was sequenced for a study of shared clonotypes between healthy human individuals. Study in general: Each donor's CD4 naive and CD4 memory cells filled three plates apiece, CD8 naive two, and CD8 memory one.

Study results and limitations: The sharing of 5% to 6.5% of naive CD4 clonotypes was seen across a handful of donors.

As for this clone: Antigen specificity is unknown.

Profiling relied on immunoSEQ multiplex PCR, and the TCRdb table lists in-frame clones only, not all of them. The sample lists about 2 million clones, approximately 95% occurring once. Only CD45RO-negative cells positively selected for CCR7 counted as naive CD8 cells, so terminally differentiated effector memory CD45RA+ cells were excluded. The germline V gene encodes CDR1 MDHEN and CDR2 SYDVKM. V gave up 1 base and J gave up 4 bases, with 14 bases separating them. This CDR3 is built from 15 residues. The chain employs TRBV28 and TRBJ2-7; D call uncertain. Sequencing used naive CD8+ T cells sorted from blood. The receptor comes from a man between 18 and 29 years old in good health. The CDR3 protein is CASSLFKPDTYEQYF. CDR3 DNA: TGTGCCAGCAGTTTATTCAAACCAGACACATACGAGCAGTACTTC.